Below, 16 T cell receptor beta chains from the same sample are listed, as sequenced in a study of T cell changes during pregnancy in multiple sclerosis. Sequenced by immunoSEQ multiplex PCR; TCRdb stores in-frame clones only, minus some. The sample lists about 67,000 clones, roughly nine tenths occurring once. The sequenced sample was peripheral blood, obtained in the third trimester of pregnancy. These receptor sequences come from a female donor with multiple sclerosis, enrolled in a pregnancy study.

V usage is TRBV6-5 and J usage is TRBJ2-2; D gene ambiguous. With 0 bases removed from V and 8 bases from J, the gap between germline ends came to 4 bases. CDR1 MNHEY and CDR2 SVGAGI come from the germline V gene. CDR3 length: 12 residues. The CDR3 reads CASSYSTGELFF. The CDR3 region has the DNA TGTGCCAGCAGTTACTCGACTGGGGAGCTGTTTTTT.

The chain carries TRBV6-5 and TRBJ2-7; 9 bases map to TRBD1. The CDR3 is 14 amino acids. Losses at the gene ends were 5 bases for V and 3 bases for J; bases not matched to a gene: 5. Germline CDR1 is MNHEY and CDR2 is SVGAGI. This CDR3 is CASSRGTGNYEQYF. CDR3 coding DNA: TGTGCCAGCAGTCGGGGGACAGGGAACTACGAGCAGTACTTC.

This clone was seen just once. This chain joins TRBV5-8 and TRBJ2-7, with TRBD1 identical over 9 bases. Looked up from germline, CDR1 is SGHTS and CDR2 is YDEGEE. V shed 0 bases and J 2 bases; nucleotides not matched to a gene: 0. The CDR3 has 14 amino acids. CDR3 DNA: TGTGCCAGCAGCTTGGGGGACAGGGCCTACGAGCAGTACTTC. Translated: CASSLGDRAYEQYF.

The rearrangement joins TRBV5-1 to TRBJ1-2; 8 bases line up with TRBD1. V was clipped by 4 bases and J by 6 bases; unmatched bases: 11. CDR1 and CDR2 from the germline V gene are SGHRS and YFSETQ. The CDR3 consists of 15 residues. CDR3 coding DNA: TGCGCCAGCAGCGTATATGCAGGGGGCGCAGATGGCTACACCTTC. Its translation: CASSVYAGGADGYTF. The full variable domain, in which reference TRBV5-1 and TRBJ1-2 provide the parts outside the CDR3, is KAGVTQTPRYLIKTRGQQVTLSCSPISGHRSVSWYQQTPGQGLQFLFEYFSETQRNKGNFPGRFSGRQFSNSRSEMNVSTLELGDSALYLCASSVYAGGADGYTFGSGTRLTVV.

This clone was picked up one time. The chain is built from TRBV6-1 and TRBJ2-5, with D possibly TRBD2 on 6 matching bases. The CDR3 is 15 residues long. CDR1 MNHNS and CDR2 SASEGT come from the germline V gene. V dropped 2 bases and J dropped 1 base, with 11 bases sitting between them. CDR3 nucleotides: TGTGCCAGCAGTGAAAGGTCCGGGGGCCAAGAGACCCAGTACTTC. It encodes CASSERSGGQETQYF.

This clone was seen a few times. The chain joins TRBV5-1 to TRBJ1-6; the match to TRBD1 covers 7 bases. CDR3 size: 14 residues. Trimming took 3 bases from V and 6 from J; bases not matched to a gene: 3. Germline assignment: CDR1 SGHRS and CDR2 YFSETQ. CDR3 region: CASSSDRSNSPLHF. CDR3 sequence (DNA): TGCGCCAGCAGCTCGGACAGGTCTAATTCACCCCTCCACTTT.

CDR3 nucleotide sequence: TGTGCCACCGGGACAGGCCGGTCCTACGAGCAGTACTTC. This gives the protein CATGTGRSYEQYF. This chain uses TRBV19 with TRBJ2-7; 8 bases fit TRBD1. Germline values: CDR1 LNHDA, CDR2 SQIVND (reference sequence). V shed 10 bases, J shed 1 base, and the junction held 6 bases outside the gene matches. The CDR3 totals 13 residues.

The V and J genes are TRBV4-3 and TRBJ2-2, with no clear D. The ends were cut back, 0 bases at V and 0 bases at J, with 8 bases in the middle. The germline V gene encodes CDR1 LGHNA and CDR2 YSLEER. The CDR3 runs to 16 residues. DNA of the CDR3: TGCGCCAGCAGCCAAGATCCGAGCCCGAACACCGGGGAGCTGTTTTTT. Amino acid sequence: CASSQDPSPNTGELFF.

This clone was found a few times. V gene TRBV5-1 combines with J gene TRBJ2-7, with 8 nucleotides matching TRBD1. CDR1 and CDR2 from the germline V gene are SGHRS and YFSETQ. CDR3 length: 14 residues. J gave up 7 bases and V 4 bases, and 10 bases lay outside the gene matches. The CDR3 coding sequence is TGCGCCAGCAGCCAAGACAGGGGTTATAGTGAGCAGTACTTC. It translates to CASSQDRGYSEQYF.

This clone showed up just once. V usage is TRBV5-1 and J usage is TRBJ2-3, with D possibly TRBD1 on 5 matching bases. The CDR3 is 13 residues long. Trimming removed 3 bases at V and 2 bases at J, with 7 bases between. Looked up from germline, CDR1 is SGHRS and CDR2 is YFSETQ. The CDR3 nucleotides read TGCGCCAGCAGCTCGACAGTCACAGATACGCAGTATTTT. Amino acids: CASSSTVTDTQYF.

This clone was counted once. The chain combines TRBV18 with TRBJ1-3; 10 bases align to TRBD1. Trimming removed 2 bases from V and 0 bases from J; junction bases left unmatched: 1. The germline V gene has CDR1 KGHSH and CDR2 LQKENI. The CDR3 runs 16 residues. CDR3 coding DNA: TGTGCCAGCTCACCAGGACAGGGGGACTCTGGAAACACCATATATTTT. Protein sequence: CASSPGQGDSGNTIYF. Combining the CDR3 with reference TRBV18 and TRBJ1-3 gives the whole variable domain NAGVMQNPRHLVRRRGQEARLRCSPMKGHSHVYWYRQLPEEGLKFMVYLQKENIIDESGMPKERFSAEFPKEGPSILRIQQVVRGDSAAYFCASSPGQGDSGNTIYFGEGSWLTVV.

This clone was counted a few times. This chain uses TRBV30 with TRBJ1-1; TRBD1 is a possible D gene (6 bases). V lost 2 bases and J lost 2, with 12 bases in between. The CDR3 spans 14 residues. Germline V CDR1 and CDR2: GTSNPN, SVGIG (reference sequence). Written as DNA, the CDR3 is TGTGCCTGGAGTAGGGGGGGGAGTAACACTGAAGCTTTCTTT. It translates to CAWSRGGSNTEAFF. Together with reference TRBV30 and TRBJ1-1, the CDR3 gives the full variable domain: SQTIHQWPATLVQPVGSPLSLECTVEGTSNPNLYWYRQAAGRGLQLLFYSVGIGQISSEVPQNLSASRPQDRQFILSSKKLLLSDSGFYLCAWSRGGSNTEAFFGQGTRLTVV.

J is TRBJ2-1 and V is TRBV9; 9 positions match TRBD1. V lost 3 bases, J lost 7 bases, and 8 bases stayed unmatched. CDR1 and CDR2 from the germline V gene are SGDLS and YYNGEE. This CDR3 contains 15 residues. CDR3 amino acids: CASSAGQGDINEQFF. The CDR3 coding sequence is TGTGCCAGCAGCGCGGGACAGGGAGACATAAATGAGCAGTTCTTC. The complete variable domain, with remaining parts taken from reference TRBV9 and TRBJ2-1, reads DSGVTQTPKHLITATGQRVTLRCSPRSGDLSVYWYQQSLDQGLQFLIQYYNGEERAKGNILERFSAQQFPDLHSELNLSSLELGDSALYFCASSAGQGDINEQFFGPGTRLTVL.

CDR3 in amino acids: CASSDSGREQFF. The CDR3 DNA follows: TGTGCCAGCAGTGATTCAGGTCGAGAGCAGTTCTTC. V gene TRBV2 combines with J gene TRBJ2-1; D call uncertain. V gave up 3 bases and J gave up 10 bases, with 10 bases separating them. The length of the CDR3 is 12 residues. Germline loops: CDR1 SNHLY, CDR2 FYNNEI.

The chain couples TRBV6-1 to TRBJ2-7; 7 nucleotides match TRBD2. V was clipped by 7 bases and J by 2 bases; unmatched bases: 5. The CDR3 contains 13 residues. Germline V gene data show CDR1 as MNHNS and CDR2 as SASEGT. The CDR3 sequence is CASISSGPYEQYF. CDR3 nucleotide sequence: TGTGCCAGCATATCTAGCGGTCCCTACGAGCAGTACTTC.

This chain joins TRBV6-5 and TRBJ2-1; perhaps TRBD1 as D (6 bases). Germline CDR1 MNHEY, CDR2 SVGAGI. This CDR3 is 14 amino acids long. Deletions cut 6 bases from V and 6 bases from J, with 15 bases between. As DNA, the CDR3 is TGTGCCAGCAGGCAGGGGTTCTCTAGCAATGAGCAGTTCTTC. Residues: CASRQGFSSNEQFF.